This paragraph covers one T cell receptor (beta chain) sequence. Its cognate antigen is unknown. TCRdb keeps only in-frame clones here, not all; method: immunoSEQ multiplex PCR. This table holds tens of thousands of clones, roughly 88% found once. This entry comes from a study of T cell responses to AZD1222 COVID-19 vaccine. Study conclusions and caveats: Spike was spanned by vaccine-associated CD4 TCRs, with dominance at 160-218 and 743-854. Repertoire sampling was restricted to post-peak T cell response timepoints.

CDR1 is SGDLS and CDR2 is YYNGEE in the germline V gene. Trimming took 3 bases from V and 10 from J, leaving 20 bases between them. The CDR3 loop spans 15 amino acids. The source material was peripheral blood, sampled on day 0 of AZD1222 vaccination. The TCR comes from an adult in good health. The genes are TRBV9 and TRBJ2-1; either TRBD1 or TRBD2 may fit D (5 bases each). The CDR3 reads CASSAGSGPGKEQFF. In DNA, the CDR3 is TGTGCCAGCAGCGCCGGATCGGGACCGGGAAAGGAGCAGTTCTTC.